This paragraph covers one T cell receptor (beta chain) sequence. The antigen is undetermined. The libraries of TRB cDNA were constructed through 5' RACE using UMI labels. TCRdb reprocessed the 5' RACE reads and reports one entry per CDR3 protein, with no DNA. The sample has 45,000 or so distinct CDR3 sequences, and its top ten clones hold around 11%. This CDR3 contains 11 residues. Germline-derived CDR1 and CDR2 are SNHLY and FYNNEI. The sample is drawn from a study of CXCR3-negative and CXCR3-positive naive CD8 T cells. Study-wide findings and caveats: Much lower diversity was found in memory CD8+ cells, while both naive subsets had comparably high diversity.

Sequencing was performed on memory CD8+ T cells from blood. The genes are TRBV2 and TRBJ2-3. This receptor was taken from a human donor in good health. Some clones in this sample may be carry-over from other donors' samples. CDR3 region: CASSSLDTQYF.